This T cell receptor (beta chain) came from a study of circulating CD8 cells and anti-PD-1 response in melanoma. Turning to the study itself: Of 13 patients, seven got anti-PD-1 first and six had prior therapy. Study results and caveats: Patients included both untreated and previously treated individuals.

Four subsets defined by PD-1 and/or TIGIT were sorted from live CD3+CD8+TCRalphabeta+ cells. This clonotype is labeled as medium-sized. The antigen remains undetermined. Each library started from approximately 15 ng of total RNA using the QIAseq Immune Repertoire TCR panel. TCRdb analysed the reads with MiXCR anew, one entry per CDR3 protein. The sample shows over 1,000 distinct CDR3 sequences, about 9.4% of them seen only once. Trimming stripped 7 bases from V and 0 bases from J, with 8 bases between. The CDR3 runs to 13 residues. Sequencing used CD8+ T cells from PBMCs, obtained at baseline or after one month of anti-PD-1 therapy (not recorded which). The TCR comes from a human donor with melanoma. The chain carries TRBV12-3 or TRBV12-4 and TRBJ2-3; TRBD1 is a possible D gene (6 bases). The CDR3 sequence is CASTGQSTDTQYF. The CDR3, as DNA: TGTGCCAGCACCGGACAGAGCACAGATACGCAGTATTTT.